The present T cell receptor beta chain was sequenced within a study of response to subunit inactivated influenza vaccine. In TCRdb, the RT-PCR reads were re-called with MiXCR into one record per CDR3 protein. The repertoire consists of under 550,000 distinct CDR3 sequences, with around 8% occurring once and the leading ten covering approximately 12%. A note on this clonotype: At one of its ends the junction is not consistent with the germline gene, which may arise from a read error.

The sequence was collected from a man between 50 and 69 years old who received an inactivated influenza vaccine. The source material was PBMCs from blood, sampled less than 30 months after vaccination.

The CDR3 region is CASCQFSNYGYTF. CDR3 DNA sequence: TGTGCCAGCTGCCAATTCAGTAACTATGGCTACACCTTC. The chain couples TRBV3-1 to TRBJ1-2; no definite D call. CDR1 LGHDT and CDR2 YNNKEL come from the germline V gene (reference sequence). This CDR3 has 13 residues.